This T cell receptor beta chain was profiled in a study of T cell clusters in autoimmune cytopenias. Findings of the study overall: Clustering suggested that physiological T cell clusters were missing in primary autoimmune cytopenia patients.

Of note for this clonotype: Its antigen is undetermined.

TRB was amplified from roughly 250 ng of peripheral blood genomic DNA per sample. There are 17 residues in the CDR3. Germline V gene sequence: CDR1 ENHRY, CDR2 SYGVKD. TRB rearrangements were amplified by touch-down multiplex PCR with mixed TRB-A/B primers. From its re-call of the multiplex PCR reads, TCRdb lists each CDR3 protein once, without DNA. The sample's table shows around 7,900 distinct CDR3 sequences. This clonotype was obtained from a human donor with an autoimmune cytopenia or autoimmune hepatitis (not recorded which). Sequencing input: peripheral blood. The chain employs TRBV10-3 and TRBJ2-3; TCRdb lists TRBD2, though no DNA is available to test this call. CDR3 residues: CAISESPFISSTDTQYF.